The 30 T cell receptor beta chains below all came from one sample that was sequenced in a study of human T cells and chemical hapten exposure. Time point denoted: patch test 1, 2 weeks after DPC sensitization. Stated treatment: therapeutic diphenylcyclopropenone sensitization with weekly scalp DPC. In TCRdb, the RACE reads were re-called with MiXCR into one record per CDR3 protein. The sample includes 300,000 to 400,000 distinct CDR3 sequences, roughly 6.9% of them seen just once. Material: whole blood, obtained in connection with sensitization to the hapten diphenylcyclopropenone (DPC). Source of these receptors: a young woman with alopecia areata. Some clones in this sample may be carry-over from other donors' samples.

This clonotype has only a few counts. J is TRBJ2-7 and V is TRBV6-2 or TRBV6-3, with D perhaps matching TRBD1 or TRBD2 (5 bases each). The CDR3 is 12 residues long. Trimming took 6 bases from V and 7 from J, leaving 13 bases between them. Germline loops: CDR1 MNHEY, CDR2 SVGEGT. CDR3 loop: CASSRTRGEQYF. As DNA, the CDR3 is TGTGCCAGCAGCCGTACTAGGGGTGAGCAGTACTTC.

This clonotype was counted a few times. This rearrangement joins TRBV12-3 or TRBV12-4 to TRBJ1-2; maybe TRBD1 (6 bases). The CDR3 totals 12 residues. Deletions cut 4 bases from V and 8 bases from J, with 11 bases between. The CDR3 coding sequence is TGTGCCAGCAGTTCCGGGACAAGGGGCTACACCTTC. Its translation is CASSSGTRGYTF.

The rearrangement links TRBV7-2 to TRBJ1-5; unclear D gene. The CDR3 sequence is 14 residues long. V lost 5 bases, J lost 5 bases, and 13 bases lay in between. Germline V gene data show CDR1 as SGHTA and CDR2 as FQGNSA. Here the CDR3 reads CASSLHRVDQPQHF. The CDR3 nucleotides read TGTGCCAGCAGCCTTCATAGGGTCGATCAGCCCCAGCATTTT.

This clonotype has a handful of counts. The rearrangement uses TRBV7-9 and TRBJ2-7; TRBD1 matches 7 bases. Germline lookup yields CDR1 SEHNR and CDR2 FQNEAQ (reference sequence). This CDR3 is 13 amino acids long. Losses at the gene ends were 2 bases for V and 6 bases for J; bases not matched to a gene: 4. CDR3 sequence: CASSLNRGSEQYF. DNA for the CDR3: TGTGCCAGCAGCTTAAACAGGGGAAGCGAGCAGTACTTC.

This clonotype appeared a few times. This rearrangement joins TRBV6-2 or TRBV6-3 to TRBJ2-5, with unresolved D. The germline V gene has CDR1 MNHEY and CDR2 SVGEGT. The germline V and J ends were trimmed by 0 bases and 0 bases, with 8 bases remaining between them. CDR3 length: 15 amino acids. The CDR3 reads CASSYSNRYQETQYF. CDR3 bases: TGTGCCAGCAGTTACTCGAACAGATACCAAGAGACCCAGTACTTC.

Only a few counts were recorded for this clonotype. The chain joins TRBV6-5 to TRBJ2-3; D possibly corresponds to TRBD2 (7 bases). Germline values: CDR1 MNHEY, CDR2 SVGAGI. The CDR3 loop spans 15 amino acids. V shed 8 bases and J shed 5 bases, with 20 bases lying between them. The CDR3 nucleotides are TGTGCCAGCGGTCCGGGGCGGGGGCCGAGAGATACGCAGTATTTT. This translates into CASGPGRGPRDTQYF.

This clonotype occurred a few times. The chain carries TRBV18 and TRBJ2-3; TRBD2 aligns across 9 bases. Per the germline V gene, CDR1 is KGHSH and CDR2 is LQKENI. V dropped 4 bases and J dropped 0; count of bases not matched to a gene: 2. The CDR3 spans 15 residues. The CDR3 sequence: CASSQTSGSTDTQYF. DNA for the CDR3: TGTGCCAGCTCACAGACTAGCGGTAGCACAGATACGCAGTATTTT.

This clonotype has more than one count but fewer than ten. The V call is TRBV27, the J call TRBJ2-5; the D is unclear. Trimming cost V 5 bases and J 2 bases, with 15 bases left between them. This CDR3 is built from 15 residues. Per germline, CDR1 MNHEY and CDR2 SMNVEV (reference sequence). CDR3 sequence: CASSPGVNFQETQYF. For the CDR3, the DNA is TGTGCCAGCAGTCCCGGCGTTAATTTTCAAGAGACCCAGTACTTC.

This clonotype was seen a handful of times. V usage is TRBV6-2 or TRBV6-3 and J usage is TRBJ1-5; no clear D gene. Germline V gives CDR1 MNHEY, CDR2 SVGEGT. The CDR3 sequence is 16 residues long. The germline V and J ends were trimmed by 5 bases and 0 bases, with 14 bases remaining between them. In DNA form, the CDR3 reads TGTGCCAGCAGTCCCCTAGGGCCAGATAGCAATCAGCCCCAGCATTTT. Translation gives CASSPLGPDSNQPQHF.

The table lists this clonotype with many counts. The chain is built from TRBV6-5 and TRBJ2-7; 7 bases match TRBD1. The germline V gene has CDR1 MNHEY and CDR2 SVGAGI. The CDR3 is 15 residues long. Germline trimming cut 6 bases from V and 0 bases from J; bases unmatched to any gene: 8. For the CDR3, the DNA is TGTGCCAGCAGCACCTACAGGGACAGCTCCTACGAGCAGTACTTC. It yields the protein CASSTYRDSSYEQYF.

In this sample, this clonotype turned up many times. J is TRBJ2-2 and V is TRBV5-6; TRBD2 agrees at 11 bases. From germline, CDR1 is SGHDT and CDR2 YYEEEE. The V gene end was trimmed by 2 bases and the J gene end by 4 bases; junction bases not matched to a gene: 10. The CDR3 is made up of 18 amino acids. CDR3 sequence: CASSLLVAGGHRTGELFF. CDR3 sequence (DNA): TGTGCCAGCAGCTTATTGGTAGCGGGGGGGCATCGCACCGGGGAGCTGTTTTTT.

Only a few counts were recorded for this clonotype. V gene TRBV4-2 combines with J gene TRBJ1-3; 9 bases agree with TRBD1. CDR1 is LGHNA and CDR2 is YNFKEQ in the germline V gene. Trimming at V came to 4 bases and at J to 4 bases, leaving 8 bases not matched to a gene. The CDR3 contains 16 residues. CDR3 DNA sequence: TGTGCCAGCAGCCGAGACAGGGGGACGGGGGGAAACACCATATATTTT. It translates to CASSRDRGTGGNTIYF.

This chain links TRBV15 with TRBJ2-1; 7 bases agree with TRBD1. Germline V gives CDR1 LNHNV, CDR2 YYDKDF (reference sequence). Trimming removed 1 base from V and 7 bases from J; junction bases left unmatched: 1. This CDR3 comprises 13 residues. Here the CDR3 DNA reads TGTGCCACCAGCAGAGGCAGGGGGAATGAGCAGTTCTTC. Its protein is CATSRGRGNEQFF.

The gene calls are TRBV25-1 and TRBJ2-5; the D gene is possibly TRBD1 (6 bases). V was trimmed by 6 bases and J by 7 bases, leaving 12 bases between them. Germline-derived CDR1 and CDR2 are MGHDK and SYGVNS. This CDR3 is 12 amino acids long. CDR3 DNA: TGTGCCAGCAGCGGGACACCCTCGACCCAGTACTTC. Protein: CASSGTPSTQYF.

The rearrangement uses TRBV7-9 and TRBJ1-6; 9 bases are a match to TRBD1. CDR1 SEHNR and CDR2 FQNEAQ come from the germline V gene (reference sequence). This CDR3 has 15 residues. The J segment lost 7 bases and the V segment lost 3 bases, leaving 4 bases of the junction unmatched. This chain's CDR3 is CASSLTGQGNSPLHF. The DNA for the CDR3 is TGTGCCAGCAGCTTGACCGGACAGGGGAATTCACCCCTCCACTTT. The full variable domain, completed using reference TRBV7-9 and TRBJ1-6, is DTGVSQNPRHKITKRGQNVTFRCDPISEHNRLYWYRQTLGQGPEFLTYFQNEAQLEKSRLLSDRFSAERPKGSFSTLEIQRTEQGDSAMYLCASSLTGQGNSPLHFGNGTRLTVT.

The sample holds many counts of this clonotype. The chain links TRBV7-6 to TRBJ1-6; D is uncertain. The CDR3 has 16 residues. Germline V gene sequence: CDR1 SGHVS, CDR2 FNYEAQ. Trimming left V 4 bases short and J 10 bases short, with 20 bases between. The CDR3 sequence: CASSSFDIKTGSPLHF. CDR3 in DNA: TGTGCCAGCAGCTCCTTTGACATTAAAACGGGATCACCCCTCCACTTT. Together with reference TRBV7-6 and TRBJ1-6, the CDR3 gives the full variable domain: GAGVSQSPRYKVTKRGQDVALRCDPISGHVSLYWYRQALGQGPEFLTYFNYEAQQDKSGLPNDRFSAERPEGSISTLTIQRTEQRDSAMYRCASSSFDIKTGSPLHFGNGTRLTVT.

This clonotype was detected many times. This chain connects TRBV7-9 to TRBJ2-3; D possibly corresponds to TRBD1 (6 bases). Germline loops: CDR1 SEHNR, CDR2 FQNEAQ (reference sequence). This CDR3 contains 15 residues. The V gene lost 1 base and the J gene lost 2 bases, with 10 bases spanning the gap. The CDR3 DNA reads TGTGCCAGCAGCTTAGGACAGGTATTCACAGATACGCAGTATTTT. The encoded protein is CASSLGQVFTDTQYF.

Only a few counts were recorded for this clonotype. This chain uses TRBV11-1 with TRBJ1-2; a weak D match, TRBD1 (5 bases). Germline V gives CDR1 SGHAT, CDR2 FQDESV (reference sequence). CDR3 size: 22 residues. Trimming stripped 4 bases from V and 0 bases from J, with 33 bases between. CDR3 in DNA: TGTGCCAGCAGCTCCGGGACTAGGAGACGGTCTCCCTTTCTTTTAGCTAACTATGGCTACACCTTC. This translates into CASSSGTRRRSPFLLANYGYTF.

This clonotype was picked up a small number of times. The rearrangement uses TRBV5-1 and TRBJ2-5; maybe TRBD1 (5 bases). In germline, CDR1 is SGHRS, CDR2 YFSETQ. This CDR3 spans 14 amino acids. V was clipped by 1 base and J by 0 bases, with 7 bases between them. The DNA for the CDR3 is TGCGCCAGCAGCTTGTCGACAGACCAAGAGACCCAGTACTTC. Amino acid sequence: CASSLSTDQETQYF.

V and J are TRBV6-5 and TRBJ2-3; 10 bases align to TRBD2. The CDR3 covers 14 residues. The germline V gene encodes CDR1 MNHEY and CDR2 SVGAGI. The V and J ends lost 9 bases and 3 bases, in that order; junction bases with no gene match: 6. CDR3 in amino acids: CASRSGGKTDTQYF. CDR3 nucleotide sequence: TGTGCCAGTCGTAGCGGGGGGAAAACAGATACGCAGTATTTT.

The V gene is TRBV10-3, the J gene TRBJ2-3; D ambiguous. V shed 4 bases and J shed 0 bases, with 11 bases lying between them. Looked up from germline, CDR1 is ENHRY and CDR2 is SYGVKD. CDR3 size: 15 residues. In DNA, the CDR3 is TGTGCCATCAGTGTCGAACGCTCTAGCACAGATACGCAGTATTTT. It codes for CAISVERSSTDTQYF.

This clonotype was picked up a small number of times. V is TRBV4-1 and J is TRBJ1-6; D gene uncertain. Trimming shortened V by 2 bases and J by 13 bases, and 12 bases separated the two germline ends. Per the germline V gene, CDR1 is MGHRA and CDR2 is YSYEKL. The CDR3 covers 13 residues. CDR3 amino acids: CASSQSGLSPLHF. In DNA form, the CDR3 reads TGCGCCAGCAGCCAAAGCGGACTGAGTCCCCTCCACTTT.

The chain has TRBV19 and TRBJ2-1; 9 bases align to TRBD2. V lost 5 bases and J lost 6; bases outside the gene matches: 14. This CDR3 spans 17 amino acids. Germline CDR1 reads LNHDA; CDR2 reads SQIVND (reference sequence). The CDR3 coding sequence is TGTGCCAGTAGTCCGCCTCCTACTAGCGGGTGGGGCAATGAGCAGTTCTTC. This encodes CASSPPPTSGWGNEQFF.

This clonotype was counted at least ten times. The chain joins TRBV11-1 to TRBJ2-1; 7 bases are a match to TRBD2. The V and J ends lost 3 bases and 4 bases, in that order; junction bases with no gene match: 6. Per the germline V gene, CDR1 is SGHAT and CDR2 is FQDESV (reference sequence). The CDR3 has 15 residues. The CDR3: CASSFSGGIYNEQFF. The CDR3 coding sequence is TGTGCCAGCAGCTTTTCGGGGGGAATATACAATGAGCAGTTCTTC.

This clonotype was picked up many times. Germline and junction disagree at one end, which may indicate a read error. CDR3 coding DNA: TGTGCCATCAACCCGACCCTCTTC. Amino acid sequence: CAINPTLF. This chain joins TRBV10-3 and TRBJ1-2, with unresolved D. Germline CDR1 is ENHRY and CDR2 is SYGVKD. The CDR3 contains 8 residues.

This clonotype was recorded a few times. The J gene is TRBJ1-6, the V gene TRBV20-1; the D is unclear. Germline V gene lookup returns CDR1 DFQATT and CDR2 SNEGSKA (reference sequence). The CDR3 runs 13 residues. Deletions cut 4 bases from V and 4 bases from J, with 8 bases between. The CDR3 reads CSATAQYNSPLHF. The CDR3 DNA is TGCAGTGCTACTGCCCAATATAATTCACCCCTCCACTTT.

This clonotype has just a few counts. This sequence joins TRBV3-1 and TRBJ1-2, with TRBD1 as a possible D gene (5 bases). Per germline, CDR1 LGHDT and CDR2 YNNKEL (reference sequence). V was shortened by 1 base and J by 8 bases, with 11 bases between the two germline ends. The CDR3 has 13 amino acids. This chain's CDR3 is CASSQAAGTGYTF. In DNA form, the CDR3 reads TGTGCCAGCAGCCAAGCCGCAGGGACCGGCTACACCTTC.

This clonotype has a count of ten or more. J is TRBJ1-5 and V is TRBV6-2 or TRBV6-3; 10 positions agree with TRBD1. V shed 2 bases, J shed 4 bases, and the junction held 2 bases outside the gene matches. This CDR3 has 15 residues. Germline-derived CDR1 and CDR2 are MNHEY and SVGEGT. CDR3 amino acids: CASSYGQGGNQPQHF. The CDR3 DNA reads as TGTGCCAGCAGTTACGGACAGGGGGGAAATCAGCCCCAGCATTTT.

The V gene is TRBV12-3 or TRBV12-4, the J gene TRBJ2-7; D is perhaps TRBD1 or TRBD2 (5 bases each). This CDR3 comprises 14 residues. Trimming left V 2 bases short and J 2 bases short, with 10 bases between. Here the CDR3 reads CASSLKRGAYEQYF. Here the CDR3 DNA reads TGTGCCAGCAGTTTAAAAAGGGGAGCCTACGAGCAGTACTTC.

This clonotype came up a few times. The gene calls are TRBV10-3 and TRBJ2-1; TRBD1 is a possible D gene (5 bases). The CDR3 covers 15 residues. Germline CDR1 is ENHRY and CDR2 is SYGVKD. The germline V and J ends were trimmed by 3 bases and 0 bases, with 9 bases remaining between them. In DNA, the CDR3 is TGTGCCATCAGTGACGGACAAAACTCCTACAATGAGCAGTTCTTC. It specifies CAISDGQNSYNEQFF.